A single sample is the source of the 5 T cell receptor beta chains below, sequenced in a study of blood T cells in healthy people across ages. A second PCR of 7 to 11 cycles used a sample-barcoded 5' primer and a J-beta primer mix. One entry per CDR3 protein, called by TCRdb with MiXCR from the 5' RACE reads. Among roughly 700,000 distinct CDR3 sequences listed, roughly 50% were seen once. The specimen sequenced was blood. These receptors were obtained from a woman aged 55-70 years in good health.

V usage is TRBV2 and J usage is TRBJ1-5; D ambiguous. The CDR3 loop spans 14 amino acids. Trimming pared 2 bases from V and 4 bases from J, leaving 9 bases between. Germline CDR1 and CDR2: SNHLY and FYNNEI. The CDR3 spells CASSERRENQPQHF. The CDR3 coding sequence is TGTGCCAGCAGTGAACGACGGGAAAATCAGCCCCAGCATTTT. Variable domain in full (rest from reference TRBV2 and TRBJ1-5): EPEVTQTPSHQVTQMGQEVILRCVPISNHLYFYWYRQILGQKVEFLVSFYNNEISEKSEIFDDQFSVERPDGSNFTLKIRSTKLEDSAMYFCASSERRENQPQHFGDGTRLSIL.

The chain combines TRBV18 with TRBJ2-3; 9 nucleotides agree with TRBD1. CDR1 and CDR2 from the germline V gene are KGHSH and LQKENI. The CDR3 is 15 amino acids. V lost 2 bases, J lost 3 bases, and 3 bases stayed unmatched. The CDR3 nucleotides are TGTGCCAGCTCACCATGGACAGGGGAGACAGATACGCAGTATTTT. Translated: CASSPWTGETDTQYF.

J is TRBJ2-1 and V is TRBV20-1, with D maybe TRBD2 (6 bases). The J call may be wrong; the DNA end is better matched by TRBJ2-7. Germline CDR1 is DFQATT and CDR2 is SNEGSKA (reference sequence). The CDR3 sequence is 16 residues long. The CDR3 protein is CSARDHSGAAYNEQYF. The CDR3 coding sequence is TGCAGTGCTAGAGATCATAGCGGAGCGGCCTACAATGAGCAGTACTTC.

Remarks on this clonotype: This may be a read error, as it is one base from a much larger clone. The chain links TRBV7-2 to TRBJ2-7; 13 bases fit TRBD2. V lost 1 base to trimming and J lost 7 bases; unmatched junction nucleotides: 16. The CDR3 has 19 amino acids. The germline V gene has CDR1 SGHTA and CDR2 FQGNSA. The CDR3 sequence: CASSLVGLAGRSSYNEQYF. CDR3 DNA: TGTGCCAGCAGCTTAGTGGGACTAGCGGGACGAAGCTCCTACAATGAGCAGTACTTC.

The chain couples TRBV20-1 to TRBJ2-1; no reliable D call. With the DNA end fitting TRBJ2-7 better, the J assignment may be wrong. Germline V lookup: CDR1 DFQATT, CDR2 SNEGSKA (reference sequence). This CDR3 has 13 residues. The chain's CDR3 is CSARDWGYNEQYF. CDR3 nucleotides: TGCAGTGCTAGAGATTGGGGTTACAACGAGCAGTACTTC.